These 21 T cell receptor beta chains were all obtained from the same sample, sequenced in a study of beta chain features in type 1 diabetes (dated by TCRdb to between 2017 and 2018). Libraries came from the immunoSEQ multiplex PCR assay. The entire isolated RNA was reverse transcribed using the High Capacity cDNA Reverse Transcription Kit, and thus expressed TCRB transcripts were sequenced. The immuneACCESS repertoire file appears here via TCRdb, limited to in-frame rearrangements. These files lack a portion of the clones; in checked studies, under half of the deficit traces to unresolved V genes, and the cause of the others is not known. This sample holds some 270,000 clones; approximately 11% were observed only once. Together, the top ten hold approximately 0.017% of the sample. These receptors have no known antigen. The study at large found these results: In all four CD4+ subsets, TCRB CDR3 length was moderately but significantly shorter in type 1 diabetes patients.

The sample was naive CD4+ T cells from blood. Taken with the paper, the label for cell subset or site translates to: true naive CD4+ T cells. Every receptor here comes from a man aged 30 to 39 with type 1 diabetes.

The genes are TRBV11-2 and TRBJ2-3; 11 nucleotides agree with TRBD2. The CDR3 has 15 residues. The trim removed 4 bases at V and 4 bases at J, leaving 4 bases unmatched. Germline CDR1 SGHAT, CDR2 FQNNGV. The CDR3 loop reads CASSSLLAGADTQYF. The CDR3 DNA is TGTGCCAGCAGCTCATTACTAGCGGGGGCAGATACGCAGTATTTT.

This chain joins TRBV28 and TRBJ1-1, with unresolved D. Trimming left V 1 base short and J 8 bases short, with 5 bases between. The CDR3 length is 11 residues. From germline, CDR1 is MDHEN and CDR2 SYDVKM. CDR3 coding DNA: TGTGCCAGCAGTTTATTCAGGGAAGCTTTCTTT. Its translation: CASSLFREAFF.

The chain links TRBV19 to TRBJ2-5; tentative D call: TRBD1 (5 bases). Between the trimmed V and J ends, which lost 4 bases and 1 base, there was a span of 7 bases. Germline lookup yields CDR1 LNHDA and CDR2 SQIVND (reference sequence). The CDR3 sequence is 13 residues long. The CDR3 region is CASSRTPQETQYF. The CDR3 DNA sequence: TGTGCCAGTAGTAGGACACCCCAAGAGACCCAGTACTTC. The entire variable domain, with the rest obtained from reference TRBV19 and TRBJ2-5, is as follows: DGGITQSPKYLFRKEGQNVTLSCEQNLNHDAMYWYRQDPGQGLRLIYYSQIVNDFQKGDIAEGYSVSREKKESFPLTVTSAQKNPTAFYLCASSRTPQETQYFGPGTRLLVL.

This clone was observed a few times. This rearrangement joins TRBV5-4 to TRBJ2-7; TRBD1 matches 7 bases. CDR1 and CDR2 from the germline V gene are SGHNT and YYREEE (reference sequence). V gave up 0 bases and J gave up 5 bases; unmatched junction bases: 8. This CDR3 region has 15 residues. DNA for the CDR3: TGTGCCAGCAGCTTGGGAGTTCAGGGGGTCGACGAGCAGTACTTC. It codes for CASSLGVQGVDEQYF.

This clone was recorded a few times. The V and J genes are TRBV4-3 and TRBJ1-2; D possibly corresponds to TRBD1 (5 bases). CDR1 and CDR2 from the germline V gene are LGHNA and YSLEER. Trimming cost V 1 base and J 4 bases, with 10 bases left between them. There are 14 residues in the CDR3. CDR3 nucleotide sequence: TGCGCCAGCAGCCAAGCATTAGGGGCCTATGGCTACACCTTC. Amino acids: CASSQALGAYGYTF.

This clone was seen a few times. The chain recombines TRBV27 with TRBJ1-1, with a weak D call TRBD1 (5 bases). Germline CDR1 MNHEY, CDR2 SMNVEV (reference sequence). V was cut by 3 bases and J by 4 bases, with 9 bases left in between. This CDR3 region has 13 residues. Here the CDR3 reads CASSFIRGTEAFF. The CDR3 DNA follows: TGTGCCAGCAGTTTCATAAGGGGCACTGAAGCTTTCTTT.

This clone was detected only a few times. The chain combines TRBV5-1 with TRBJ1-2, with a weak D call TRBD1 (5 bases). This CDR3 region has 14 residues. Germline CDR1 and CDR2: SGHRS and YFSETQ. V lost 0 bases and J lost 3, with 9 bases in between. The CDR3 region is CASSLAATDYGYTF. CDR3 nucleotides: TGCGCCAGCAGCTTGGCCGCGACAGACTATGGCTACACCTTC.

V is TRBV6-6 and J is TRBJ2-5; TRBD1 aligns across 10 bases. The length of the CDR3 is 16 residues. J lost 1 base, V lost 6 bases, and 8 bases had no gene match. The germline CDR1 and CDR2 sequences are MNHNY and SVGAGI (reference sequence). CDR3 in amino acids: CASRGGTGVIQETQYF. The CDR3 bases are TGTGCCAGCAGGGGGGGGACAGGGGTCATCCAAGAGACCCAGTACTTC.

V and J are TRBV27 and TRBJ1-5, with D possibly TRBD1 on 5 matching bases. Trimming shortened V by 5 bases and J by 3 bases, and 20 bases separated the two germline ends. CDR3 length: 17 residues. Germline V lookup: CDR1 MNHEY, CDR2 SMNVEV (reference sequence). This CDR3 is CASSPLRGADYNQPQHF. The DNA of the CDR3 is TGTGCCAGCAGTCCCCTGCGTGGGGCGGACTACAATCAGCCCCAGCATTTT.

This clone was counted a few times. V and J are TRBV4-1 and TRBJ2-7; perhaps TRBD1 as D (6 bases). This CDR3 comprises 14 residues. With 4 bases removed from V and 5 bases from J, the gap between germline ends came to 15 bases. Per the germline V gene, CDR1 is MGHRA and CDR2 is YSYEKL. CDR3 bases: TGCGCCAGCAGCCCTCAGCAGGGGCCTCACGAGCAGTACTTC. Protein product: CASSPQQGPHEQYF.

The CDR3 protein is CASSAGRRPSNEQFF. The CDR3 bases are TGTGCCAGCAGCGCGGGCCGCCGTCCCTCCAATGAGCAGTTCTTC. This rearrangement joins TRBV7-9 to TRBJ2-1; possible D gene TRBD2, 5 bases. There are 15 residues in the CDR3. V shed 5 bases and J shed 6 bases, with 17 bases lying between them. Germline V CDR1 and CDR2: SEHNR, FQNEAQ (reference sequence).

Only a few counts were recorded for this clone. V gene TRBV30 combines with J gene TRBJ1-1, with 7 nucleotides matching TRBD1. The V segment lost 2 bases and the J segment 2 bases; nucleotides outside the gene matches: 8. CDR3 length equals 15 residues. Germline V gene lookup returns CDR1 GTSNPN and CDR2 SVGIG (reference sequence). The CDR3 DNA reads TGTGCCTGGAGTCCTCGGGACAGTGTTAACACTGAAGCTTTCTTT. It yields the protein CAWSPRDSVNTEAFF.

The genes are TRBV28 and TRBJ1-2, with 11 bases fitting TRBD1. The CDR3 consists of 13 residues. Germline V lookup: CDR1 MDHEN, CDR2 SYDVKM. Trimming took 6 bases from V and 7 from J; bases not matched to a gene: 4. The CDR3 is CASSEGQGVGYTF. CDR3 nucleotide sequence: TGTGCCAGCAGCGAGGGACAGGGGGTTGGCTACACCTTC.

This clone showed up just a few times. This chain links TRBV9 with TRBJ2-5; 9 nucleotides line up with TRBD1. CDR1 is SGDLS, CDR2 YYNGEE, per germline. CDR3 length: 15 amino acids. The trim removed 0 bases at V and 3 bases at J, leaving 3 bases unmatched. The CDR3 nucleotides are TGTGCCAGCAGCGTAGAGGGACAGGGCAAAGAGACCCAGTACTTC. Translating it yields CASSVEGQGKETQYF.

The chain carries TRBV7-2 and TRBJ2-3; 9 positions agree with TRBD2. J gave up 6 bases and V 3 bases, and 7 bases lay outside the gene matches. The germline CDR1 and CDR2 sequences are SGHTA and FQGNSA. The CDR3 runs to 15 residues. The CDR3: CASSFGGGGMDTQYF. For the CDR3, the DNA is TGTGCCAGCAGCTTCGGCGGGGGGGGAATGGATACGCAGTATTTT.

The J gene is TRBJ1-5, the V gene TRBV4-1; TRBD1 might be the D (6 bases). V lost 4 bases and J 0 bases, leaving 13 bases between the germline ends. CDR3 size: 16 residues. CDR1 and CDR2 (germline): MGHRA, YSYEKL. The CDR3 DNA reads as TGCGCCAGCAGCCCTAAGGGGGACCCTAGCAATCAGCCCCAGCATTTT. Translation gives CASSPKGDPSNQPQHF.

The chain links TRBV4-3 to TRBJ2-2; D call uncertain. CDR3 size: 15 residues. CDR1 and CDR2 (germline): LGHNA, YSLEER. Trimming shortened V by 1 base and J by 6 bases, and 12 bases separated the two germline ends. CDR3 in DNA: TGCGCCAGCAGCCAAGGCTCACCGCTAGCCGGGGAGCTGTTTTTT. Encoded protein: CASSQGSPLAGELFF.

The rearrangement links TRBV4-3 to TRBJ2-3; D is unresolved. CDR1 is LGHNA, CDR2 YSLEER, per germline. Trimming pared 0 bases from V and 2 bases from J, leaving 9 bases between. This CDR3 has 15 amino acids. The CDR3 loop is CASSQESTDTDTQYF. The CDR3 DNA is TGCGCCAGCAGCCAAGAGTCCACAGACACAGATACGCAGTATTTT.

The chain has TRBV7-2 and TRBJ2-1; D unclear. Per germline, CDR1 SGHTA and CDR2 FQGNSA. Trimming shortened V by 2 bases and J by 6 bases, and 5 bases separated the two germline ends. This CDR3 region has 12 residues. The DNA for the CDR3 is TGTGCCAGCAGCTTACAGGCCAATGAGCAGTTCTTC. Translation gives CASSLQANEQFF.

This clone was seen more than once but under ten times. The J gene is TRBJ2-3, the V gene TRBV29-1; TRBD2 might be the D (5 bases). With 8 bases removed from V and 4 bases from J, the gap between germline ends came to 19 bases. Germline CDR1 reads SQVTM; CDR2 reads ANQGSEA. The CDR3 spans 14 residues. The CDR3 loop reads CSLRRVGLADTQYF. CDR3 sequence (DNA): TGCAGCCTCCGGCGGGTAGGCCTAGCAGATACGCAGTATTTT.

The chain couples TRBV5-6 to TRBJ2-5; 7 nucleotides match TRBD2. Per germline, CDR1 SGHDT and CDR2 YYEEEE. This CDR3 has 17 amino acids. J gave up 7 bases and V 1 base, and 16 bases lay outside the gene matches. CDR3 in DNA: TGTGCCAGCAGCTTGTGGGGGAGGGCTAGCCGGAAAGTGACCCAGTACTTC. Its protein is CASSLWGRASRKVTQYF.